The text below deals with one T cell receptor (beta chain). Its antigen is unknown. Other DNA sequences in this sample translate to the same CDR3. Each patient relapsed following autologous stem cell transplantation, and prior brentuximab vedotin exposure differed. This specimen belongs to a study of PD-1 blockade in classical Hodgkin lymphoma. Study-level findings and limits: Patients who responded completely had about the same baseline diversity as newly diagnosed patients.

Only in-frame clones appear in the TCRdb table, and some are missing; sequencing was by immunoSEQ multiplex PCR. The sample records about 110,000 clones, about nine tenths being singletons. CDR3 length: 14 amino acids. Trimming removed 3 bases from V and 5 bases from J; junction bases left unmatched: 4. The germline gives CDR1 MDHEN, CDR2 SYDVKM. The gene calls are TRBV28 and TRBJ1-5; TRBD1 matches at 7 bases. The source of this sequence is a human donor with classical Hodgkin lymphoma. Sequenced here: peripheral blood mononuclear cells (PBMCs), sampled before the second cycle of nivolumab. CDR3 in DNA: TGTGCCAGCAGTTTTGGGCAGGGGGATCAGCCCCAGCATTTT. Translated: CASSFGQGDQPQHF.